What follows are 19 T cell receptor beta chains derived from one specimen sequenced in a study of blood T cell repertoires in COVID-19 (dated by TCRdb to about 2020). Libraries came from the immunoSEQ multiplex PCR assay. The table comes from immuneACCESS by way of TCRdb, which keeps in-frame sequences with V and J called. Part of the clones is missing from these tables; in studies checked, under half for an unresolved V gene and the rest for unknown reasons. Here the sample has around 370,000 clones; approximately 90% occur a single time. About 1.2% of the sample goes to the ten largest clones. The sample taken for sequencing was PBMCs or T cells enriched from blood (not recorded which). The receptor set was obtained from a woman aged 18-35 years who had recovered from COVID-19.

V gene TRBV6-5 combines with J gene TRBJ2-7, with a weak D call TRBD1 (6 bases). Deletions cut 2 bases from V and 2 bases from J, with 10 bases between. The CDR3 has 14 amino acids. Germline CDR1 is MNHEY and CDR2 is SVGAGI. CDR3 region: CASSYTRGTYEQYF. In DNA form, the CDR3 reads TGTGCCAGCAGTTACACCAGGGGAACCTACGAGCAGTACTTC.

This clone was detected once. The V call is TRBV5-1, the J call TRBJ1-1; 10 bases map to TRBD1. Germline trimming cut 4 bases from V and 4 bases from J; bases unmatched to any gene: 4. The germline V gene has CDR1 SGHRS and CDR2 YFSETQ. The CDR3 spans 14 residues. As DNA, the CDR3 is TGCGCCAGCAGCCATAGGACAGGGGGCACTGAAGCTTTCTTT. It yields the protein CASSHRTGGTEAFF. Full variable domain (remainder filled in from reference TRBV5-1 and TRBJ1-1): KAGVTQTPRYLIKTRGQQVTLSCSPISGHRSVSWYQQTPGQGLQFLFEYFSETQRNKGNFPGRFSGRQFSNSRSEMNVSTLELGDSALYLCASSHRTGGTEAFFGQGTRLTVV.

This chain links TRBV27 with TRBJ1-2; D possibly corresponds to TRBD1 (6 bases). This CDR3 region has 14 residues. Deletions cut 3 bases from V and 8 bases from J, with 16 bases between. Germline CDR1 MNHEY, CDR2 SMNVEV (reference sequence). The CDR3 DNA reads as TGTGCCAGCAGTTTGGACAGTGCCTTGGGGGGCTACACCTTC. Translation gives CASSLDSALGGYTF.

This chain joins TRBV7-9 and TRBJ1-1; tentative D call: TRBD1 (5 bases). CDR3 length equals 14 residues. The V end lost 4 bases, the J end lost 3 bases, and 12 bases lay between the germline ends. The germline gives CDR1 SEHNR, CDR2 FQNEAQ (reference sequence). As DNA, the CDR3 is TGTGCCAGCAGCTCGTCCCCGGGGGACACTGAAGCTTTCTTT. It is translated as CASSSSPGDTEAFF.

In its sample, this clone was seen once. This rearrangement joins TRBV10-3 to TRBJ2-1; D is ambiguous. The CDR3 extends over 14 amino acids. Trimming cost V 3 bases and J 0 bases, with 6 bases left between them. In germline, CDR1 is ENHRY, CDR2 SYGVKD. The CDR3 reads CAISEPGSYNEQFF. In nucleotides, the CDR3 is TGTGCCATCAGTGAACCAGGCTCCTACAATGAGCAGTTCTTC.

The chain is built from TRBV9 and TRBJ2-1; 9 bases line up with TRBD1. This CDR3 is built from 14 residues. CDR1 and CDR2 (germline): SGDLS, YYNGEE. With 4 bases clipped from V and 8 bases from J, the junction kept 7 bases outside the gene matches. The CDR3 DNA sequence: TGTGCCAGCAGCTTGGGGACAGGGAGGGATGAGCAGTTCTTC. The encoded protein is CASSLGTGRDEQFF.

The rearrangement links TRBV10-3 to TRBJ2-7; 10 bases match TRBD2. This CDR3 is built from 18 residues. V was pared by 4 bases and J by 3 bases, with 15 bases of the junction left unmatched. Germline CDR1 is ENHRY and CDR2 is SYGVKD. The CDR3 nucleotides are TGTGCCATCAGTGCCGTTGGGCTAGCGGGGGCCAGGGACTACGAGCAGTACTTC. The encoded protein is CAISAVGLAGARDYEQYF.

As regards this clone: This CDR3 is also generated by other DNA sequences in the sample. In DNA form, the CDR3 reads TGTGCCAGCAGCCAAACAGGGGGATATGGCTACACCTTC. As protein: CASSQTGGYGYTF. This chain uses TRBV28 with TRBJ1-2; 8 bases align to TRBD1. The CDR3 spans 13 residues. Trimming removed 6 bases from V and 5 bases from J; junction bases left unmatched: 5. Germline V gene data show CDR1 as MDHEN and CDR2 as SYDVKM.

V is TRBV5-4 and J is TRBJ2-1, with 7 bases that match TRBD2. Germline V gives CDR1 SGHNT, CDR2 YYREEE (reference sequence). The CDR3 covers 12 residues. V was clipped by 3 bases and J by 14 bases; unmatched bases: 8. This chain's CDR3 is CASSSSSGWKFF. In DNA form, the CDR3 reads TGTGCCAGCAGCTCGTCTAGCGGATGGAAGTTCTTC.

This rearrangement joins TRBV7-2 to TRBJ1-5, with 9 bases aligning to TRBD1. The CDR3 has 15 residues. V was clipped by 1 base and J by 6 bases; unmatched bases: 4. CDR1 SGHTA and CDR2 FQGNSA come from the germline V gene. The CDR3 coding sequence is TGTGCCAGCAGCTTAGACAGGGGGCGCTCTCAGCCCCAGCATTTT. Its translation is CASSLDRGRSQPQHF.

V is TRBV5-1 and J is TRBJ1-2; tentatively, D is TRBD1 (5 bases). The CDR3 covers 12 residues. Per the germline V gene, CDR1 is SGHRS and CDR2 is YFSETQ. V was clipped by 5 bases and J by 3 bases, with 8 bases between them. CDR3: CASRETDYGYTF. CDR3 coding DNA: TGCGCCAGCAGGGAGACAGACTATGGCTACACCTTC.

The chain has TRBV6-1 and TRBJ1-2; D may be TRBD1 (6 bases). Trimming pared 2 bases from V and 6 bases from J, leaving 10 bases between. Germline CDR1 MNHNS, CDR2 SASEGT. The CDR3 length is 13 residues. The CDR3 DNA reads as TGTGCCAGCAGTGAATCTGGGGGCAATGGCTACACCTTC. Translated: CASSESGGNGYTF.

Written as DNA, the CDR3 is TGTGCCAGCAGCGCGCCAGGGAGGGAGGGTTTTACTGAAGCTTTCTTT. This gives the protein CASSAPGREGFTEAFF. The chain links TRBV9 to TRBJ1-1; TRBD1 might be the D (5 bases). Germline CDR1 and CDR2: SGDLS and YYNGEE. CDR3 length: 16 amino acids. V lost 3 bases, J lost 5 bases, and 20 bases lay in between.

The gene calls are TRBV29-1 and TRBJ2-2, with 7 nucleotides matching TRBD2. J lost 4 bases, V lost 5 bases, and 4 bases had no gene match. Looked up from germline, CDR1 is SQVTM and CDR2 is ANQGSEA. CDR3 length equals 13 residues. As DNA, the CDR3 is TGCAGCGTTAAAAGGGAGGGCACCGGGGAGCTGTTTTTT. Amino acid sequence: CSVKREGTGELFF.

The CDR3 protein is CASSQVYRGLSPLHF. CDR3 nucleotides: TGTGCCAGCAGCCAAGTTTACAGGGGGCTTTCACCCCTCCACTTT. The J gene is TRBJ1-6, the V gene TRBV14; 9 positions match TRBD1. CDR1 is SGHDN, CDR2 FVKESK, per germline. After removal of 1 base from V and 9 bases from J, the junction contained 4 bases not matched to a gene. This CDR3 has 15 residues. Complete variable domain (other parts from reference TRBV14 and TRBJ1-6): EAGVTQFPSHSVIEKGQTVTLRCDPISGHDNLYWYRRVMGKEIKFLLHFVKESKQDESGMPNNRFLAERTGGTYSTLKVQPAELEDSGVYFCASSQVYRGLSPLHFGNGTRLTVT.

The chain links TRBV18 to TRBJ1-1; 10 bases fit TRBD1. The CDR3 is 15 residues long. Germline lookup yields CDR1 KGHSH and CDR2 LQKENI. V trimming: 1 base; J trimming: 6 bases; junction bases outside the gene matches: 5. The CDR3 sequence is CASSPRPGTGAEAFF. The CDR3 region has the DNA TGTGCCAGCTCACCACGTCCCGGGACAGGGGCTGAAGCTTTCTTT. Filled out from reference TRBV18 and TRBJ1-1, the complete variable domain reads NAGVMQNPRHLVRRRGQEARLRCSPMKGHSHVYWYRQLPEEGLKFMVYLQKENIIDESGMPKERFSAEFPKEGPSILRIQQVVRGDSAAYFCASSPRPGTGAEAFFGQGTRLTVV.

The chain uses TRBV11-1 and TRBJ1-1; D possibly corresponds to TRBD1 (5 bases). This CDR3 comprises 13 residues. The V end lost 6 bases, the J end lost 1 base, and 9 bases lay between the germline ends. Looked up from germline, CDR1 is SGHAT and CDR2 is FQDESV (reference sequence). This CDR3 is CASRNQGNTEAFF. The DNA of the CDR3 is TGTGCCAGCAGGAACCAGGGGAACACTGAAGCTTTCTTT.

This clone came up once. The CDR3 sequence: CASSVRGLTGELFF. In DNA form, the CDR3 reads TGTGCCAGCAGCGTACGGGGACTCACCGGGGAGCTGTTTTTT. The chain couples TRBV9 to TRBJ2-2, with a tentative D call TRBD2 (6 bases). Trimming left V 1 base short and J 4 bases short, with 8 bases between. Germline lookup yields CDR1 SGDLS and CDR2 YYNGEE. This CDR3 region has 14 residues.

V is TRBV7-2 and J is TRBJ1-3; a possible D gene is TRBD1 (6 bases). Trimming removed 6 bases from V and 0 bases from J, with 15 bases in between. Germline CDR1 reads SGHTA; CDR2 reads FQGNSA. The CDR3 loop spans 16 amino acids. DNA of the CDR3: TGTGCCAGCAGTCGGGACACTGGAAGCTCTGGAAACACCATATATTTT. As protein: CASSRDTGSSGNTIYF.